The rows below give T cell receptor beta chains drawn from one sample of a study of T cell responses to AZD1222 COVID-19 vaccine. The repertoire was sequenced with immunoSEQ multiplex PCR; TCRdb's copy has only in-frame clones and lacks some. The table lists around 130,000 clones, 93% of them singletons. This sample comprised peripheral blood, obtained on day 0 of AZD1222 vaccination. These receptor sequences come from an adult in good health. CDR3s include the opening cysteine and the closing phenylalanine or tryptophan. A D gene is named only where the DNA matches it firmly. Only part of the rows carry a size: once, few, many, or a class if the clone is expanded.

d_call clone_size j_call v_call cdr3_nt cdr3_aa
. . TRBJ1-5 TRBV3-1/TRBV3-2 TGTGCCAGCAGTCGGGGTGACAATCAGCCCCAGCATTTT CASSRGDNQPQHF
TRBD2 . TRBJ2-3 TRBV6-2/TRBV6-3 TGTGCCAGCAGTCACGGGACTAGCGGGTCATTGGATACGCAGTATTTT CASSHGTSGSLDTQYF
. . TRBJ1-5 TRBV6-5 TGTGCCAGCAGTCCCGGCGCAGTCGTCAATCAGCCCCAGCATTTT CASSPGAVVNQPQHF
. . TRBJ2-3 TRBV5-1 TGCGCCAGCAGCTTCGGGGGAGGAGTAGATACGCAGTATTTT CASSFGGGVDTQYF
TRBD1 . TRBJ1-5 TRBV7-2 TGTGCCAGCAGCTTCTCAGGGGGACTCAATCAGCCCCAGCATTTT CASSFSGGLNQPQHF
. . TRBJ1-3 TRBV30 TGTGCCTTTAGCTCTGGAAACACCATATATTTT CAFSSGNTIYF
. . TRBJ1-3 TRBV28 TGTGCCAGCAGTTCCTCCGGAGGTCCTAGGGACACCATATATTTT CASSSSGGPRDTIYF
TRBD2 . TRBJ2-1 TRBV7-3 TGTGCCAGCAGCCAGGGACTAGCGGGAAGGAATGAGCAGTTCTTC CASSQGLAGRNEQFF
. . TRBJ1-5 TRBV18 TGTGCCAGCTCACCGTCCGACACTAGGGTTAGCAATCAGCCCCAGCATTTT CASSPSDTRVSNQPQHF
TRBD2 . TRBJ2-3 TRBV7-3 TGTGCCAGCAGCCCCCTGGGGGAGGGCCCAGATACGCAGTATTTT CASSPLGEGPDTQYF
. . TRBJ1-5 TRBV19 TGTGCCAGTAGTCCAGTTCCAGGGCCCCAGCATTTT CASSPVPGPQHF
. . TRBJ1-2 TRBV2 TGTGCCAGCATCCTGGAGGGGACTAACTATGGCTACACCTTC CASILEGTNYGYTF
. once TRBJ1-5 TRBV24-1 TGTGCCACCAGTGATTTTGAGGGTCAGCCCCAGCATTTT CATSDFEGQPQHF
TRBD2 . TRBJ2-1 TRBV19 TGTGCCAGTAGCCTGGCCACTAGCGCGAATGAGCAGTTCTTC CASSLATSANEQFF
. . TRBJ1-2 TRBV29-1 TGCAGCGTTGAAGACCGGAATAACTATGGCTACACCTTC CSVEDRNNYGYTF
. . TRBJ2-5 TRBV9 TGTGCCAGCAGCCCCCGTCGGACAGAGGGGGAGACCCAGTACTTC CASSPRRTEGETQYF